Here is one TCR beta chain with its context. The sample belongs to a study of blood T cells in healthy people across ages. The CDR3 covers 15 residues. Germline V gene sequence: CDR1 SGDLS, CDR2 YYNGEE. A sample-barcoded 5' primer and a J-beta primer mix were used in a second PCR of roughly 7 to 11 cycles. TCRdb reprocessed the 5' RACE reads with MiXCR, giving one entry per CDR3 protein. The sample carries 750,000 to 950,000 distinct CDR3 sequences, approximately 32% recorded once. The same sample was also used in a study of T cells of mothers and their children. That paper notes: Overlap in related mother-child pairs always slightly exceeded unrelated pairs, never significantly.

The origin of this receptor is a woman between 40 and 55 years old in good health. The material sequenced was blood. This chain connects TRBV9 to TRBJ2-7, with D perhaps TRBD2 (7 bases). The better agreement between TRBJ2-5 and the DNA end casts doubt on the J call. Written as DNA, the CDR3 is TGTGCCAGCGCTCTGGGGGGGGGCCCGGGAGAGACCCAGTACTTC. Translation: CASALGGGPGETQYF.